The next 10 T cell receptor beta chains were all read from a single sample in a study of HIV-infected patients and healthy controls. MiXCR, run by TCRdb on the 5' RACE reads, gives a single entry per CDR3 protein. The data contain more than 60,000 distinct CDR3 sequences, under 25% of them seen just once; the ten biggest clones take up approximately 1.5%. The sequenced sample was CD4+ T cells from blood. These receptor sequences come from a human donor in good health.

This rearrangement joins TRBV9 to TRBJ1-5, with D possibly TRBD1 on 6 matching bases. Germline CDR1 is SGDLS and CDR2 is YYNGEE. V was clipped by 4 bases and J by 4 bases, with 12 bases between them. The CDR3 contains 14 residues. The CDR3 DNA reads TGTGCCAGCAGCCAGGACAGCATTAATCAGCCCCAGCATTTT. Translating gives CASSQDSINQPQHF.

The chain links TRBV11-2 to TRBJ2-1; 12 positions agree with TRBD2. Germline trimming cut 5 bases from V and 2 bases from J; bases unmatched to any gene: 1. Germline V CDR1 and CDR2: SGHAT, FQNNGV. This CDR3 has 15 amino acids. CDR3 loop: CASSRTSGTYNEQFF. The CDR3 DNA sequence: TGTGCCAGCAGCCGGACTAGCGGGACCTACAATGAGCAGTTCTTC.

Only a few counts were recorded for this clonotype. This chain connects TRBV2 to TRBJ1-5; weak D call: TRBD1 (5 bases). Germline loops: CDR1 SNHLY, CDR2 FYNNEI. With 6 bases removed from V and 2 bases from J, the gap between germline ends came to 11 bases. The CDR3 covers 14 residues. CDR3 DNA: TGTGCCAGCAGGAGGCCGACAGGCAATCAGCCCCAGCATTTT. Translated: CASRRPTGNQPQHF.

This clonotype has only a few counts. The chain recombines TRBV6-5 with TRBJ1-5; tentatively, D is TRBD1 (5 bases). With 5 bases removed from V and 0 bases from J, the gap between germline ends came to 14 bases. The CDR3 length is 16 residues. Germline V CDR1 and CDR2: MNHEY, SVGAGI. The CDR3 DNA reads TGTGCCAGCAGTCCCCTTGGGGGGAATAGCAATCAGCCCCAGCATTTT. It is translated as CASSPLGGNSNQPQHF.

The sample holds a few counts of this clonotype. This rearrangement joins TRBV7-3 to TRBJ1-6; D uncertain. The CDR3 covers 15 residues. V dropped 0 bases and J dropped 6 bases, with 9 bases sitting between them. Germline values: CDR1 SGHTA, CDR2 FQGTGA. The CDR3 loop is CASSLTPNSNSPLHF. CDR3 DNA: TGTGCCAGCAGCTTAACTCCTAACAGTAATTCACCCCTCCACTTT.

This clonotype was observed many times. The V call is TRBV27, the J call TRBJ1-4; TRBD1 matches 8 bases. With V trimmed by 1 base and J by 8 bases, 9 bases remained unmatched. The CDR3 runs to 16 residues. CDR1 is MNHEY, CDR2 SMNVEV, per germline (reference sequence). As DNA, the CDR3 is TGTGCCAGCAGTTTATGGTCCGGGCAGGGGGCCGAAAAACTGTTTTTT. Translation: CASSLWSGQGAEKLFF.

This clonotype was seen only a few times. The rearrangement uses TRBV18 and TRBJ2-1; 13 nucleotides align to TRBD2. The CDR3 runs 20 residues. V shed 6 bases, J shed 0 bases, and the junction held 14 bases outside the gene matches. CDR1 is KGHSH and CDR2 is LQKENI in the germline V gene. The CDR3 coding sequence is TGTGCCAGCTCCCAGGCCGGGACTAGCGGGACCCTACGCTCCTACAATGAGCAGTTCTTC. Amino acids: CASSQAGTSGTLRSYNEQFF.

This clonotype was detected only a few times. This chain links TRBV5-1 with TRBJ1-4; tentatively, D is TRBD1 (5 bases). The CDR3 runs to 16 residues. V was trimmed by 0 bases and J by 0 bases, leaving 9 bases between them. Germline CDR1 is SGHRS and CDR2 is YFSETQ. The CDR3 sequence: CASSLEGAATNEKLFF. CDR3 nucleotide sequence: TGCGCCAGCAGCTTGGAAGGGGCTGCAACTAATGAAAAACTGTTTTTT.

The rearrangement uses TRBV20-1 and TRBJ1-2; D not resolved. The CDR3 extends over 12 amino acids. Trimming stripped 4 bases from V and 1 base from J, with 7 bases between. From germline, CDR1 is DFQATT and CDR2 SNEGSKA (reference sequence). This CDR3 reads CSANDFNYGYTF. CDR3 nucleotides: TGCAGTGCTAATGACTTTAACTATGGCTACACCTTC.

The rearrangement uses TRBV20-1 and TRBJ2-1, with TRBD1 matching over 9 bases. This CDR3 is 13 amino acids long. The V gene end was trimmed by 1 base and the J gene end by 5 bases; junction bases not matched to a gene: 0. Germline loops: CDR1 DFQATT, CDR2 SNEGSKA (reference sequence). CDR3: CSARGQGDNEQFF. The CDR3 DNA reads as TGCAGTGCTAGAGGACAGGGGGACAATGAGCAGTTCTTC.